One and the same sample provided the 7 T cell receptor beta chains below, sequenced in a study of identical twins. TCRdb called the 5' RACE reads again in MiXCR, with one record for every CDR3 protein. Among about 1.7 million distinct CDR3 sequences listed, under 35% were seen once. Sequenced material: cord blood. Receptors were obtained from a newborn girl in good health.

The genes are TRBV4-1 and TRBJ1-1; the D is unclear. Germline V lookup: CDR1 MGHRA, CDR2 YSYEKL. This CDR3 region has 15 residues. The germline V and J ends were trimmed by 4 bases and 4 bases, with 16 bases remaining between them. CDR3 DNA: TGCGCCAGCAGCCTAAGACCGGGCTCGGGCACTGAAGCTTTCTTT. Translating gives CASSLRPGSGTEAFF.

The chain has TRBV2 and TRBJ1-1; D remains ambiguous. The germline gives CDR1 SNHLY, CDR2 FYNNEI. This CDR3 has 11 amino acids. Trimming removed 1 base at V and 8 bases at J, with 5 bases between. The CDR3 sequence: CASSEVWEAFF. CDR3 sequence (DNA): TGTGCCAGCAGTGAAGTATGGGAAGCTTTCTTT.

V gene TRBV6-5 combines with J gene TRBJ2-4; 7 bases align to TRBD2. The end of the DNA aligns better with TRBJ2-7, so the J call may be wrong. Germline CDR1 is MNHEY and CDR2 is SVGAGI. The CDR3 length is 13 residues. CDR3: CASGLAANYEQYF. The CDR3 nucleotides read TGTGCCAGCGGTCTAGCGGCGAACTACGAGCAGTACTTC.

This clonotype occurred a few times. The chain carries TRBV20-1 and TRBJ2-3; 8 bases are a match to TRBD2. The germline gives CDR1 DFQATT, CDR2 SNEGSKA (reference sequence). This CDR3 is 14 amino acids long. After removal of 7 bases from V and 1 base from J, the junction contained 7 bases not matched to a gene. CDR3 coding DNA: TGCAGTGTACCTGGGACTAGTCGCACAGATACGCAGTATTTT. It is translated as CSVPGTSRTDTQYF.

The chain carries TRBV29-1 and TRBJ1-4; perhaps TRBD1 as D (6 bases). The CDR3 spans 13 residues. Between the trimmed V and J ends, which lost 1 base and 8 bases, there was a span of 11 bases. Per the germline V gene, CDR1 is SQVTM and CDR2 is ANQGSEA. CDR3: CSVEVVRGEKLFF. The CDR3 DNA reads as TGCAGCGTTGAAGTGGTCAGGGGCGAAAAACTGTTTTTT.

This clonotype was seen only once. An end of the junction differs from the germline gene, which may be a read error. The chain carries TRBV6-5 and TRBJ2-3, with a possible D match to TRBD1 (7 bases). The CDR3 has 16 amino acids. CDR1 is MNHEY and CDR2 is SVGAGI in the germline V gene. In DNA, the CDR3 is TGTGCCAGCAGTTACGGGGGCAGGGGGAGGACAGATACGCTGTATTTT. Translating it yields CASSYGGRGRTDTLYF.

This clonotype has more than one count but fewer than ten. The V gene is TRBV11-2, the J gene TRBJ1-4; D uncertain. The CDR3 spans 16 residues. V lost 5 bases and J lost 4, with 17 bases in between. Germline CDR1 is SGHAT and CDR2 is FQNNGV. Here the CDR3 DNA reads TGTGCCAGCAGCCCGAGTACTAGATACGTTAATGAAAAACTGTTTTTT. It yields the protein CASSPSTRYVNEKLFF.